The present T cell receptor beta chain was sequenced within a study of monozygotic twins with cystic fibrosis listed by TCRdb under 2021. General notes on the study: Barcoded libraries were prepared with about 15 PCR cycles from approximately 2.8 micrograms of fragmented DNA. The study compared TCR beta repertoires within and between 16 monozygotic twin pairs with cystic fibrosis to assess genetic influence on V and J gene usage. The cohort included ten female and six male twin pairs, mostly children and adolescents, aged about 2.0 to 36.4 years with a median of 9.1 years. Twins were ranked among 1,000 or so cohort participants for weight-for-height and FEVPerc (FEV1 disease centile) on the day of blood sampling. Data for three of the twin pairs had been reported earlier in a different context.

TCR beta CDR3 regions were amplified by multiplex PCR with the immunoSEQ immune profiling system according to the manufacturer's instructions. An Illumina NextSeq system was used for sequencing. On the study's bioinformatics: Sequence data were processed on the immunoSEQ Analyzer platform, and clonality was computed as the square root of Simpson's index of productive rearrangements. Similarity in V and J usage was measured by Jensen-Shannon distance, and OLGA was used to compute CDR3 generation probabilities. The researchers looked up shared CDR3 sequences in the immuneACCESS database (August 2020) and in VDJdb (December 2020). Sourced from immuneACCESS, this table was stored by TCRdb with only in-frame sequences that have V and J called. A share of the clones is absent; for the studies checked, an unresolved V gene accounts for under half, and the remainder has no known explanation. D and trimming were read from the DNA, whereas the V and J calls and clone size are those reported in that table. For this sample the table gives 22,000 or so clones, of which around nine tenths were detected only once. Roughly 1.2% of the sample lies in the top ten.

The CDR3, from cysteine to phenylalanine, totals 13 residues. Solely the CDR3 DNA is kept, with 39 bases framed from the first base. As encoded in the germline V gene, CDR1 is SGHVS while CDR2 is FQNEAQ. V sheds 5 bases and J sheds 8 bases, leaving 15 bases between their ends. With regard to this clone: Its target antigen remains unknown. Per-nucleotide qualities are absent, and no much larger clonotype sits a single base away.

The paper's findings and limits, for the study overall: The cohort was small, and no association was found between shared CDR3 numbers and age, concordance or disease severity. Sharing of nucleotide-identical clonotypes was significantly greater within monozygotic CF twin pairs than between unrelated CF individuals (P = 0.000026, Mann-Whitney). V gene usage was most similar to the co-twin for 13 of 16 pairs, and J usage for 8 of 16 pairs, suggesting genetic constraints. Simpson clonality was generally low (median roughly 0.0088), which suggests a naive-dominated repertoire, and clonality was higher in the most severely affected patients.

The twin pairs came from the European Cystic Fibrosis Twin and Sibling Study Cohort, which recruited patients from over a hundred CF clinics across 14 European countries. Zygosity and CFTR genotype were confirmed in-house, and zygosity was tested by multiplex PCR of nine short tandem repeat loci. Peripheral blood was taken from each twin, and clinical parameters were recorded on the day of blood sampling. Genomic DNA was isolated from peripheral blood cells with phenol/chloroform and kept in TE buffer at 4 degrees C. The chain links TRBV7-8 with TRBJ1-2; the D gene is perhaps TRBD1, on 5 matching bases. The sample was blood. The receptor's source is a woman aged 25 to 39 with cystic fibrosis. The sequenced DNA: TGTGCCAGCAGCCACGCGGGGGAGGGAGGCTACACCTTC. Its coded protein is CASSHAGEGGYTF.